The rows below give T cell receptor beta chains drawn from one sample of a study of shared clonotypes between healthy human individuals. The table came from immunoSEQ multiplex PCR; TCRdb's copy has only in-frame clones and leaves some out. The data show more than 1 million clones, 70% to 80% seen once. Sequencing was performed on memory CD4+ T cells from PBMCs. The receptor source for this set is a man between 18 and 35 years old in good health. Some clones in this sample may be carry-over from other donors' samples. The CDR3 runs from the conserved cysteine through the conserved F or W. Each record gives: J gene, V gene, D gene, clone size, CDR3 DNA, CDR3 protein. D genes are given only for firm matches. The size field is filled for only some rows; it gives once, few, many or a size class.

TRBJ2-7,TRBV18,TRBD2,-,TGTGCCAGCTCCCCCGGGACTACAAACGAGCAGTACTTC,CASSPGTTNEQYF
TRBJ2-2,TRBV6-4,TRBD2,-,TGTGCCAGCAGTGAAGGCGGGAGCAGGGCCGGGGAGCTGTTTTTT,CASSEGGSRAGELFF
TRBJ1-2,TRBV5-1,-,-,TGCGCCAGCAGCTCCCAGGGTACTGGCTACACCTTC,CASSSQGTGYTF
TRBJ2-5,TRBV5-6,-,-,TGTGCCAGCAGCTTGTGGCAGGGGCAAGAGACCCAGTACTTC,CASSLWQGQETQYF
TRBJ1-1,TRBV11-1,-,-,TGTGCCAGCAGCGGAACGAGTGTGGGGAATGCTTTCTTT,CASSGTSVGNAFF
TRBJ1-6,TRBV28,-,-,TGTGCCAGCACCCAAACCGTTTCACCCCTCCACTTT,CASTQTVSPLHF
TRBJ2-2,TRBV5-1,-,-,TGCGCCAGTGGGCGGGATAGCGGGAACACCGGGGAGCTGTTTTTT,CASGRDSGNTGELFF
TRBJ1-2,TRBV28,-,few,TGTGCCAGCAGTCTCGGTCCGGGACGGAGCTCTAACTATGGCTACACCTTC,CASSLGPGRSSNYGYTF
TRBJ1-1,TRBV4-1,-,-,TGCGCCAGCAGCCAGTTACAGGTTCAAGCCACTGAAGCTTTCTTT,CASSQLQVQATEAFF
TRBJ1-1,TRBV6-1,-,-,TGTGCCAGCCCGTATTGGGACGACCGAGCTTTCTTT,CASPYWDDRAFF
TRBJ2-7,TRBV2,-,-,TGTGCCAGCAGTGAAACGGGGTACGAGCAGTACTTC,CASSETGYEQYF
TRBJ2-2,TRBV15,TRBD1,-,TGTGCCACCGGCCGGGACAGGAACACCGGGGAGCTGTTTTTT,CATGRDRNTGELFF
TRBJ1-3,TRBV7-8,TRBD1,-,TGTGCCAGCAGCTTAGGGGTCAGGGGGTTAGGAAACACCATATATTTT,CASSLGVRGLGNTIYF
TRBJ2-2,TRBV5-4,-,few,TGTGCCAGCAGCCTGCGCGTTAGCACCGGGGAGCTGTTTTTT,CASSLRVSTGELFF
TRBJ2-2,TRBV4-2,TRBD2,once,TGTGCCAGCAGCCTTGGGACTAGCGGGATTTCCGGGGAGCTGTTTTTT,CASSLGTSGISGELFF
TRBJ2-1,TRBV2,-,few,TGTGCCAGCAGTGTGGTAGCCTTCAATGAGTGGCAGTTCTTC,CASSVVAFNEWQFF
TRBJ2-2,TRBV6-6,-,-,TGTGCCAGCAGTTACTCGGGGGCGGGAGCAATCGAGCTGTTTTTT,CASSYSGAGAIELFF
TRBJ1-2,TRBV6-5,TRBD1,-,TGTGCCAGCAGTTACTCCGCCAGGGGGGACTATGGCTACACCTTC,CASSYSARGDYGYTF
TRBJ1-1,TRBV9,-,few,TGTGCCAGCAGCGTTCTCCAGAACACTGAAGCTTTCTTT,CASSVLQNTEAFF
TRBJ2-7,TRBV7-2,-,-,TGTGCCAGCACCCTCCAGGCCGGGGGCGAGCAGTACTTC,CASTLQAGGEQYF
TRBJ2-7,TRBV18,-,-,TGTGCCAGCTCGCGGACAGCAGCCTACGAGCAGTACTTC,CASSRTAAYEQYF
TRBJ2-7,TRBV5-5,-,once,TGTGCCAGCAGCTCAAAGGGGACATGGAGCTCCTACGAGCAGTACTTC,CASSSKGTWSSYEQYF
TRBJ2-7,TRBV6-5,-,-,TGTGCCACTACTGGGGGGTTATACGAGCAGTACTTC,CATTGGLYEQYF
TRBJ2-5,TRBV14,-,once,TGTGCCAGCAGCCAAGTTGGGGTCGAGACCCAGTACTTC,CASSQVGVETQYF
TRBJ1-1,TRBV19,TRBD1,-,TGTGCCAGTAGTGGAGAGCAGGGGGCGACTGAAGCTTTCTTT,CASSGEQGATEAFF
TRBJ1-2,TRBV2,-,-,TGTGCCAGCACATCCAGGGGTATTGACTATGGCTACACCTTC,CASTSRGIDYGYTF
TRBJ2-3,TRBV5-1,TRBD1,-,TGCGCCAGCAGCTTCCCGACAGGGATGGATACGCAGTATTTT,CASSFPTGMDTQYF
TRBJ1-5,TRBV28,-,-,TGTGCCAGCAGTTATGGTGGGGTGGCAGGGCGAAATCAGCCCCAGCATTTT,CASSYGGVAGRNQPQHF